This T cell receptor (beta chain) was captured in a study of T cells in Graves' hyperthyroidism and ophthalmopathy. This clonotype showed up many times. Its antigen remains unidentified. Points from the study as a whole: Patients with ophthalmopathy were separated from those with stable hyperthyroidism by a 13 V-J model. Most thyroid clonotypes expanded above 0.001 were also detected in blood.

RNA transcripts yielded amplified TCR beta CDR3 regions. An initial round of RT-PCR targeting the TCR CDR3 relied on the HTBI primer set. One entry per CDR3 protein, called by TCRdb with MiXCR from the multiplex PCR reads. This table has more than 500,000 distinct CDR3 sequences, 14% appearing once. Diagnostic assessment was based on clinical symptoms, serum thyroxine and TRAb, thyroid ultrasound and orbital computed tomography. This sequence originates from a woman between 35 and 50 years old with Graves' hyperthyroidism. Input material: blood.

The CDR3 here is CSARDRKSYEQYF. The CDR3 region has the DNA TGCAGTGCTAGAGATAGGAAATCCTACGAGCAGTACTTC. The gene calls are TRBV20-1 and TRBJ2-7, with unresolved D. V was clipped by 0 bases and J by 1 base, with 7 bases between them. The CDR3 consists of 13 residues. Germline V gene lookup returns CDR1 DFQATT and CDR2 SNEGSKA (reference sequence).